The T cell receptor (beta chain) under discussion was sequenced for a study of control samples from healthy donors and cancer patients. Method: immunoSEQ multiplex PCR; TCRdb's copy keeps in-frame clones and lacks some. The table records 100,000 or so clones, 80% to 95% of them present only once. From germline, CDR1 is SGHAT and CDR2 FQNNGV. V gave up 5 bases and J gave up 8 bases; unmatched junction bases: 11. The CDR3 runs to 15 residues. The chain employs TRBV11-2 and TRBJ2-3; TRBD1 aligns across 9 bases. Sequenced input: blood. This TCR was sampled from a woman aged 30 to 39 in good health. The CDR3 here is CASSQSRDRAGTQYF. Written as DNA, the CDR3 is TGTGCCAGCAGCCAGTCCCGGGACAGGGCTGGTACGCAGTATTTT. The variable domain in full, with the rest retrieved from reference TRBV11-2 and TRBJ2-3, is EAGVAQSPRYKIIEKRQSVAFWCNPISGHATLYWYQQILGQGPKLLIQFQNNGVVDDSQLPKDRFSAERLKGVDSTLKIQPAKLEDSAVYLCASSQSRDRAGTQYFGPGTRLTVL.